A single sample gave rise to the 10 T cell receptor beta chains below, sequenced in a study of blood T cells in healthy people across ages. For the second PCR, which ran for roughly 6 to 12 cycles, a sample-barcoded 5' primer and a J-beta primer mix were used. TCRdb re-called the 5' RACE reads with MiXCR, one entry per CDR3 protein. The sample has 920,000 or so distinct CDR3 sequences, over 35% seen once; the top ten hold approximately 17%. Sequencing used blood. These receptor sequences come from a woman aged 55-70 years in good health.

This chain uses TRBV5-1 with TRBJ2-7; 9 bases agree with TRBD2. V shed 0 bases, J shed 0 bases, and the junction held 4 bases outside the gene matches. This CDR3 has 16 residues. CDR1 is SGHRS, CDR2 YFSETQ, per germline. CDR3 DNA sequence: TGCGCCAGCAGCTTGGTGTCTAGCGGGGCCTCCTACGAGCAGTACTTC. Protein: CASSLVSSGASYEQYF.

This chain links TRBV6-1 with TRBJ2-3; D unclear. Trimming took 0 bases from V and 3 from J, leaving 10 bases between them. The CDR3 length is 15 residues. Germline-derived CDR1 and CDR2 are MNHNS and SASEGT. CDR3 sequence: CASSEAPRATDTQYF. In nucleotides, the CDR3 is TGTGCCAGCAGTGAAGCCCCTAGGGCGACAGATACGCAGTATTTT.

This clonotype has only a few counts. The gene calls are TRBV6-4 and TRBJ2-1, with 10 bases that match TRBD2. Per germline, CDR1 MRHNA and CDR2 SNTAGT. The CDR3 is 16 amino acids. Trimming cost V 4 bases and J 3 bases; bases outside gene matches: 6. The CDR3, as DNA: TGTGCCAGCAGTGCTCGAGCGGGAGGGCTCTACAATGAGCAGTTCTTC. This gives the protein CASSARAGGLYNEQFF.

This clonotype has at least ten counts. In DNA form, the CDR3 reads TGCAGCGTTTTCACTAGCCAAGAGACCCAGTACTTC. It specifies CSVFTSQETQYF. V is TRBV29-1 and J is TRBJ2-5, with a weak D call TRBD2 (5 bases). Trimming cost V 5 bases and J 1 base, with 8 bases left between them. CDR1 is SQVTM, CDR2 ANQGSEA, per germline. The CDR3 runs to 12 residues.

The chain joins TRBV20-1 to TRBJ1-2, with D perhaps TRBD1 (6 bases). Trimming cost V 3 bases and J 3 bases, with 14 bases left between them. The CDR3 is 14 residues long. CDR1 is DFQATT, CDR2 SNEGSKA, per germline (reference sequence). DNA for the CDR3: TGCAGTGCTAGGGTTCAGGGGTCCCACTATGGCTACACCTTC. It specifies CSARVQGSHYGYTF.

The chain joins TRBV20-1 to TRBJ2-1, with a possible D match to TRBD1 (8 bases). Germline V lookup: CDR1 DFQATT, CDR2 SNEGSKA (reference sequence). This CDR3 has 15 residues. Trimming stripped 3 bases from V and 4 bases from J, with 16 bases between. The CDR3 DNA sequence: TGCAGTGCTAGCCCTAACAGGGGGGGTTACAATGAGCAGTTCTTC. Its protein is CSASPNRGGYNEQFF.

This clonotype was seen a handful of times. The V call is TRBV6-1, the J call TRBJ2-6; D gene uncertain. The CDR3 totals 13 residues. Germline-derived CDR1 and CDR2 are MNHNS and SASEGT. CDR3 DNA: TGTGCAGCTAGGGACTCTGGGGCCAACGTCCTGACTTTC. This translates into CAARDSGANVLTF.

This clonotype has just a few counts. The rearrangement links TRBV28 to TRBJ2-4; D not resolved. The end of the DNA fits TRBJ2-7 better, so the J call may be wrong. CDR1 and CDR2 (germline): MDHEN, SYDVKM. This CDR3 has 13 amino acids. The CDR3 DNA sequence: TGTGCCAGCACCATCGGGCATCGCTACGAGCAGTACTTC. It translates to CASTIGHRYEQYF.

This clonotype was counted only a few times. The chain employs TRBV5-1 and TRBJ2-1; D is uncertain. This CDR3 spans 14 amino acids. V was shortened by 0 bases and J by 6 bases, with 10 bases between the two germline ends. The germline V gene encodes CDR1 SGHRS and CDR2 YFSETQ. The CDR3 coding sequence is TGCGCCAGCAGCTTGGGGGGTAGTCTCAATGAGCAGTTCTTC. It specifies CASSLGGSLNEQFF.

This clonotype showed up just a few times. J is TRBJ2-4 and V is TRBV15; TRBD2 might be the D (5 bases). This CDR3 comprises 15 residues. The V gene's germline CDR1 is LNHNV and CDR2 YYDKDF (reference sequence). V shed 1 base and J shed 13 bases, with 20 bases lying between them. CDR3 amino acids: CATSRAPGSTGEQYF. CDR3 nucleotides: TGTGCCACCAGCAGAGCGCCGGGCTCAACCGGGGAGCAGTACTTC.